Following are 10 T cell receptor beta chains from one sample sequenced in a study of blood T cell repertoires in COVID-19. The assay was immunoSEQ multiplex PCR, and TCRdb's table has in-frame clones only and misses some. The sample has roughly 48,000 clones; roughly 77% are singletons. Sequencing was carried out using peripheral blood. These receptors all stem from a human donor with active or convalescent COVID-19. The donor label of this sample is uncertain.

In DNA form, the CDR3 reads TGTGCCAGCTCATCGCCGGGACAGACCTACAATGAGCAGTTCTTC. Amino acid sequence: CASSSPGQTYNEQFF. This chain joins TRBV18 and TRBJ2-1; 7 bases line up with TRBD1. The V segment lost 5 bases and the J segment 2 bases; nucleotides outside the gene matches: 6. The CDR3 consists of 15 residues. Germline V gene lookup returns CDR1 KGHSH and CDR2 LQKENI.

This clone was picked up one time. The chain recombines TRBV9 with TRBJ2-3, with 7 bases matching TRBD2. V lost 5 bases to trimming and J lost 1 base; unmatched junction nucleotides: 4. Germline values: CDR1 SGDLS, CDR2 YYNGEE. The CDR3 sequence is 14 residues long. CDR3 sequence: CASSSGRGTDTQYF. Written as DNA, the CDR3 is TGTGCCAGCAGTAGCGGGCGGGGCACAGATACGCAGTATTTT.

The chain links TRBV9 to TRBJ2-7; 11 nucleotides agree with TRBD2. CDR3 length equals 16 residues. Germline V gives CDR1 SGDLS, CDR2 YYNGEE. The V segment lost 2 bases and the J segment 7 bases; nucleotides outside the gene matches: 11. The CDR3 loop reads CASSVRSSGRPWEQYF. In nucleotides, the CDR3 is TGTGCCAGCAGCGTGCGCTCTAGCGGGAGGCCGTGGGAGCAGTACTTC. The variable domain in full, completed from reference TRBV9 and TRBJ2-7, reads DSGVTQTPKHLITATGQRVTLRCSPRSGDLSVYWYQQSLDQGLQFLIQYYNGEERAKGNILERFSAQQFPDLHSELNLSSLELGDSALYFCASSVRSSGRPWEQYFGPGTRLTVT.

This chain joins TRBV20-1 and TRBJ2-6, with unresolved D. This CDR3 contains 16 residues. The V end was cut by 3 bases, the J end by 1 base, with 13 bases between. The V gene's germline CDR1 is DFQATT and CDR2 SNEGSKA (reference sequence). The CDR3 loop is CSASPQVSSGANVLTF. In nucleotides, the CDR3 is TGCAGTGCTAGTCCGCAGGTCTCATCTGGGGCCAACGTCCTGACTTTC.

The V gene is TRBV6-1, the J gene TRBJ1-3; D gene unclear. The V gene lost 1 base and the J gene lost 5 bases, with 6 bases spanning the gap. This CDR3 region has 13 residues. Germline V gives CDR1 MNHNS, CDR2 SASEGT. This CDR3 is CASSEGQRNTIYF. As DNA, the CDR3 is TGTGCCAGCAGTGAAGGACAACGAAACACCATATATTTT.

This sequence joins TRBV27 and TRBJ1-5; 7 bases match TRBD1. The CDR3 is 16 amino acids. Germline V gene data show CDR1 as MNHEY and CDR2 as SMNVEV (reference sequence). The junction had 5 bases not matched to a gene; V was cut back by 2 bases and J by 1 base. The CDR3 DNA follows: TGTGCCAGCAGTTTAACAGGGGTGCCAAGCAATCAGCCCCAGCATTTT. Its protein is CASSLTGVPSNQPQHF.

This sequence joins TRBV30 and TRBJ1-2; D perhaps matches TRBD1 (6 bases). Germline V lookup: CDR1 GTSNPN, CDR2 SVGIG (reference sequence). The CDR3 sequence is 12 residues long. Trimming took off 5 bases at V and 6 bases at J, with 13 bases between the two ends. CDR3 bases: TGTGCCTGGGAACCCTACAGGGATGGCTACACCTTC. This gives the protein CAWEPYRDGYTF.

This clone was seen just once. The J gene is TRBJ2-1, the V gene TRBV5-5, with D perhaps matching TRBD1 (6 bases). CDR3 length: 12 amino acids. The germline gives CDR1 SGHKS, CDR2 YYEKEE (reference sequence). The V and J ends lost 4 bases and 5 bases respectively, with 7 bases between them. The DNA for the CDR3 is TGTGCCAGCAGCACAGGGAACAATGAGCAGTTCTTC. This encodes CASSTGNNEQFF.

This clone occurred a few times. This sequence joins TRBV19 and TRBJ1-2; no firm D call. V was clipped by 3 bases and J by 6 bases, with 14 bases between them. Germline-derived CDR1 and CDR2 are LNHDA and SQIVND (reference sequence). This CDR3 spans 14 amino acids. Here the CDR3 DNA reads TGTGCCAGTAGTATGGGCGGAGGAAGTGATGGCTACACCTTC. Protein: CASSMGGGSDGYTF.

CDR3 loop: CAWSVPWGQGRSPLHF. The CDR3 coding sequence is TGTGCCTGGAGTGTCCCCTGGGGACAGGGAAGGTCACCCCTCCACTTT. V usage is TRBV30 and J usage is TRBJ1-6; the match to TRBD1 covers 9 bases. CDR3 length equals 16 residues. V was clipped by 0 bases and J by 10 bases; unmatched bases: 10. CDR1 is GTSNPN and CDR2 is SVGIG in the germline V gene (reference sequence).